This T cell receptor (beta chain) was documented in a study of blood T cells in healthy people across ages (dated by TCRdb to about 2015). About the full investigation: Template switching captured roughly one uniquely barcoded TCR beta cDNA molecule per two T cells in model experiments. Age-related changes in TCR beta repertoire diversity were measured in the study by deep sequencing normalized with unique cDNA molecular identifiers. The donors were split into four age groups: young (average about 16 years), middle-aged (around 40), aged (approximately 60) and long-lived (roughly 77). To avoid experimental bias, donors of different ages were randomly spread across the sequencing lanes. Using the same blood draw, the study looked at two additional independent replicas of 1 million unique cDNA reads for two donors, one aged 18 to 30 and the other aged 80 or older.

The CDR3 goes from the cysteine to the phenylalanine over 14 residues. CDR3 DNA only is kept here, 42 bases in frame from base 1. The V end loses 2 bases and the J end loses 5 bases, and a stretch of 12 bases separates them. CDR1 and CDR2 are drawn from the germline V gene: SNHLY, FYNNEI. The protocol used for the library was 5' RACE. The sequencer listed for this sample is Illumina HiSeq 2500. A second PCR of roughly 6 to 11 cycles was run with a J-beta primer mix and a sample-barcoded 5' primer. Each TCR beta cDNA molecule received a unique molecular identifier from a template-switch 5' adaptor carrying 12 random nucleotides. At least 2.5 million CDR3-containing paired-end reads were obtained from each sample. First-strand cDNA was synthesized from all RNA with the Mint cDNA synthesis kit, primed by a TRBC-specific oligonucleotide. Following uracil-DNA glycosylase treatment, a first 18-cycle PCR with universal primers M1SS and BC2_uni_R was performed on all cDNA. As for how the authors treated the data: For normalization, 1 million high-quality reads, each with a distinct molecular identifier, were randomly selected from each sample. Instead of being binned into consensus sequences, reads that shared molecular identifiers were thrown out. MiTCR, run with a Q25 quality threshold and the strictest error-elimination algorithm, handled CDR3 identification, clonotype clustering and error correction. A nonparametric unseen species model with Euler transformation was used to estimate a lower bound on total TCR beta diversity. The public reads were run again by TCRdb, first through fastp at Q25 and then through MiXCR, and only productive beta chains were kept. All rows with the same CDR3 protein become a single entry with the most common DNA and genes. The V and J calls come from TCRdb's annotation, not from the publication. In all, the sample holds 1.5 million to 2 million distinct CDR3 sequences, and roughly 27% of those were seen once. The top ten clonotypes cover 7.7% of the sample.

Comment on this clonotype: Its antigen is still unknown. It has no much larger one-base neighbor in the sample; base qualities were not kept.

The donors were roughly 39 Caucasian individuals from Russia, aged 6 to 90 years, who were systemically healthy. About 10 milliliters of peripheral blood were collected from each donor into EDTA-treated Vacutainer tubes. Ficoll-Paque density-gradient centrifugation was used to isolate PBMCs, with at least 7 million per sample. Trizol reagent was used to extract total RNA from the PBMCs, yielding at least 5 micrograms per sample. For every donor, an aliquot of PBMCs went through flow cytometry to measure the percentages of naive CD45RAhigh/CD27high T cells. On the study overall, not on this receptor specifically: Conclusive comparison of naive and antigen-experienced compartments was prevented by the profiling of bulk unsorted PBMCs. Estimates of total diversity based on one million sequenced T cells were regarded as lower bounds and as underestimates. As age increased, observed TCR beta diversity per million T cells dropped in a roughly linear way, and a significant reduction was already evident by age 40. Compared with the aged group, more naive CD4+ T cells, fewer expanded clones and increased TCR diversity were shown by the long-lived group, suggesting age selection. A strong correlation was found between observed TCR beta diversity and the percentage of naive T cells measured by flow cytometry. Because donor CMV infection status was unknown, age-related changes in expanded clonotypes were potentially confounded.

This TCR was recovered from a woman younger than 45 in good health. Recombination linked TRBV2 to TRBJ1-2; TRBD1 is possibly the D segment (5 matching bases). Sequences were obtained from blood. The nucleotide sequence is TGTGCCAGCAGTGAACTTGGGACGGAATATGGCTACACCTTC. Its amino acids are CASSELGTEYGYTF.